The present T cell receptor beta chain was sequenced within a study of cytomegalovirus exposure and HLA in healthy donors. Findings and limits, study-wide: HLA alleles showed associations with some 17,000 TCR beta sequences in a later analysis, at a 0.05 false discovery rate. Rare sequences made up most TCRs, while some public TCRs were found in many donors. The authors judged a highly shared variant cluster likely a sequencing artifact. Common viral pathogens seemed to be connected with several of the most significant clusters, according to a later analysis.

The primer mix had 60 Vbeta and 13 Jbeta primers. Using immunoSEQ multiplex PCR, the repertoire was profiled, and TCRdb retains in-frame clones only, with some absent. This sample carries just over 80,000 clones, with less than 1.5% going to the ten biggest clones. Trimming shortened V by 3 bases and J by 0 bases, and 21 bases separated the two germline ends. Germline loops: CDR1 KGHSH, CDR2 LQKENI. The CDR3 sequence is 19 residues long. As regards this clone: Its matching antigen is unknown.

The TCR sequence derives from a woman in her 30s in good health and CMV-seronegative. The chain employs TRBV18 and TRBJ2-1, with TRBD2 as a possible D gene (5 bases). Material for sequencing was PBMCs. CDR3: CASSPAVGSPSSSYNEQFF. Here the CDR3 DNA reads TGTGCCAGCTCACCGGCCGTAGGGAGCCCTAGTAGCTCCTACAATGAGCAGTTCTTC.